Listed below are T cell receptor beta chains from one sample, sequenced in a study of cytomegalovirus exposure and HLA in healthy donors. Using immunoSEQ multiplex PCR, the repertoire was profiled, and TCRdb retains in-frame clones only, with some absent. The sample shows approximately 110,000 clones, around 77% of them seen only once. The specimen was PBMCs. These TCRs come from a woman aged 40-49 years in good health and CMV-seropositive. CDR3s include the opening cysteine and the closing phenylalanine or tryptophan. A D gene is named only where the DNA matches it firmly. Clone size is shown for a subset of rows, as once, few, many or a class of expanded clone.

cdr3_nt	cdr3_aa	v_call	j_call	clone_size	d_call
TGCGCCAGCAGCTCGGGGACAGGGAATGAAAAACTGTTTTTT	CASSSGTGNEKLFF	TRBV5-1	TRBJ1-4	few	TRBD1
TGTGCCAGTCTTCGAGACAGGGGAGGCGGTCAGCCCCAGCATTTT	CASLRDRGGGQPQHF	TRBV28	TRBJ1-5	once	TRBD1
TGTGCCAGTAGTGACTGGACAGGGGTACGCAATCAGCCCCAGCATTTT	CASSDWTGVRNQPQHF	TRBV19	TRBJ1-5	once	TRBD1
TGTGCCAGCACCCTAAGGTCGGGGACTAATGAAAAACTGTTTTTT	CASTLRSGTNEKLFF	TRBV7-9	TRBJ1-4	.	.
TGCAGTGCTTCAGGGGCGGACACCATATATTTT	CSASGADTIYF	TRBV20-1	TRBJ1-3	once	.
TGTGCCAGCAGTCAGGTATCTCTGGGACTAGCGGGAAGGTACCAAGAGACCCAGTACTTC	CASSQVSLGLAGRYQETQYF	TRBV27	TRBJ2-5	few	TRBD2
TGCGCCAGCAGTGAATTCGTGACAGATCAAGAGACCCAGTACTTC	CASSEFVTDQETQYF	TRBV10-1	TRBJ2-5	.	.
TGCGCCAGCAGCCTTTTGGGAGGGTCTGGGGCCAACGTCCTGACTTTC	CASSLLGGSGANVLTF	TRBV4-3	TRBJ2-6	.	TRBD2
TGTGCCAGCAGTCCCCGGGACAGTCTGTACACCGGGGAGCTGTTTTTT	CASSPRDSLYTGELFF	TRBV28	TRBJ2-2	.	TRBD1
TGTGCCAGCAGCTATGGACAGGCCTACAGGAACTATGGCTACACCTTC	CASSYGQAYRNYGYTF	TRBV11-2	TRBJ1-2	once	TRBD1
TGTGCCATCAGTGCGGGACAGGGGTGGAATCAGCCCCAGCATTTT	CAISAGQGWNQPQHF	TRBV10-3	TRBJ1-5	.	TRBD1
TGTGCCAGCAGTGGGTCGGGGGTCTATGGCTACACCTTC	CASSGSGVYGYTF	TRBV2	TRBJ1-2	.	.
TGTGCCAGCAGTGAGCAAGGGGTCCTGCAGTACTTC	CASSEQGVLQYF	TRBV6-1	TRBJ2-7	.	.
TGCGCCAGCAGCCCCTTCCTAGCGTCCTACGAGCAGTACTTC	CASSPFLASYEQYF	TRBV5-1	TRBJ2-7	.	.
TGTGCCAGCAGTCCCCGACAGGGGGCGGCTTTCTTT	CASSPRQGAAFF	TRBV28	TRBJ1-1	.	TRBD1
TGTGCCAGCAGCCAAGGAGAAGCAGGGGGCGTTCAGCCCCAGCATTTT	CASSQGEAGGVQPQHF	TRBV4-2	TRBJ1-5	.	TRBD1
TGTGCCAGCAGCCCCAGGACAGGGAGGGATGAGCAGTTCTTC	CASSPRTGRDEQFF	TRBV11-3	TRBJ2-1	.	.
TGTGCCAGCAGCCCTGGAGCTAAGGGGGCTTTCTTT	CASSPGAKGAFF	TRBV11-2	TRBJ1-1	.	.
TGTGCCAGCAGCTCAATCTCGGGACTAGCGGGGAACCCTAGCACAGATACGCAGTATTTT	CASSSISGLAGNPSTDTQYF	TRBV11-3	TRBJ2-3	few	TRBD2
TGCGCCAGCAGCTTCACAGGGTCTAACTATGGCTACACCTTC	CASSFTGSNYGYTF	TRBV5-1	TRBJ1-2	.	.
TGTGCCAGCAGTATTCACGGGCACAGGGTTAGCGAGCAGTACTTC	CASSIHGHRVSEQYF	TRBV28	TRBJ2-7	.	.
TGTGCCACCAGCAGAGACCGTCGGGGACAGGTGACCTACAATGAGCAGTTCTTC	CATSRDRRGQVTYNEQFF	TRBV15	TRBJ2-1	.	TRBD1
TGTGCCAGCAGCTTCCCGGACAGGGGGAGAGGCTACACCTTC	CASSFPDRGRGYTF	TRBV5-4	TRBJ1-2	.	TRBD1
TGTGCCAGCAGCGCGGCGGGGGACTATGGCTACACCTTC	CASSAAGDYGYTF	TRBV9	TRBJ1-2	.	.
TGTGCCAGCAGTGGGTTTAACGGGCCGGGAGAGCAGTTCTTC	CASSGFNGPGEQFF	TRBV2	TRBJ2-1	.	.
TGTGCCAGCAGTTGCCACAGGACTAGCACCCACGAGCAGTACTTC	CASSCHRTSTHEQYF	TRBV6-7	TRBJ2-7	.	TRBD2